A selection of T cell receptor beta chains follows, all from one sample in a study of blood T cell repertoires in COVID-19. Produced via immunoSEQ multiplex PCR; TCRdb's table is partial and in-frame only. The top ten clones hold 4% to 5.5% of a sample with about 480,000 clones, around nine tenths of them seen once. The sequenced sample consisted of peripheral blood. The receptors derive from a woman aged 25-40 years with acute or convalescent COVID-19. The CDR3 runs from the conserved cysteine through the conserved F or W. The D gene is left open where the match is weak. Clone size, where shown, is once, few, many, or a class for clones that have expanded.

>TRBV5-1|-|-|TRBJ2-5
CASSLGRASTSQETQYF
TGCGCCAGCAGCTTGGGCAGGGCGTCTACCTCTCAAGAGACCCAGTACTTC
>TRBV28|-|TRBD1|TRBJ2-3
CASNRDSYTDTQYF
TGTGCCAGCAACCGGGACAGCTACACAGATACGCAGTATTTT
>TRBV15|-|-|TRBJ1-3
CATSSPRGGSRNTIYF
TGTGCCACCAGCAGCCCTCGTGGGGGGTCAAGAAACACCATATATTTT
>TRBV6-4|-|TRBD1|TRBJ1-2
CASSQGNRGVAEFYTF
TGTGCCAGCAGTCAGGGTAACAGGGGCGTCGCTGAATTCTACACCTTC
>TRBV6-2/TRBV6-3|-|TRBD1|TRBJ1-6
CASSSTGGPRNSPLHF
TGTGCCAGCAGTTCGACAGGGGGCCCTCGGAATTCACCCCTCCACTTT
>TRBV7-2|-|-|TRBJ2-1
CASSLSWGRAPRPEQFF
TGTGCCAGCAGCTTATCGTGGGGGCGGGCGCCCCGCCCGGAGCAGTTCTTC
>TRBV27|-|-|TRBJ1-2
CASSLSRGIGYGYTF
TGTGCCAGCAGTTTATCACGAGGGATCGGTTATGGCTACACCTTC
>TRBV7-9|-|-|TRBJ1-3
CASSLMGRAFGNTIYF
TGTGCCAGCAGCTTAATGGGCAGGGCATTTGGAAACACCATATATTTT
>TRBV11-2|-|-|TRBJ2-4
CASSLTPIAKNIQYF
TGTGCCAGCAGCCTGACACCTATAGCCAAAAACATTCAGTACTTC
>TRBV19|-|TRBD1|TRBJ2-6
CASLSTGDRGTGANVLTF
TGTGCCAGTCTCTCAACGGGGGACAGGGGGACTGGGGCCAACGTCCTGACTTTC
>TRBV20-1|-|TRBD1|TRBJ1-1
CSASRQGKAFF
TGCAGTGCCTCCCGACAGGGGAAAGCTTTCTTT
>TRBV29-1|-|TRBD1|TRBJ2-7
CSVTGGGSYEQYF
TGCAGCGTTACAGGGGGAGGCTCCTACGAGCAGTACTTC
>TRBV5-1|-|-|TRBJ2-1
CASRPGSANEQFF
TGCGCCAGCAGGCCAGGGTCGGCCAATGAGCAGTTCTTC
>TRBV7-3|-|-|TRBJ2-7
CASSLNISSLYEQYF
TGTGCCAGCAGCTTAAATATTTCCAGTCTCTACGAGCAGTACTTC
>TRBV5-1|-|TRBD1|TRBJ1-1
CASSLDRGYEAFF
TGCGCCAGCAGCTTGGACAGGGGCTATGAAGCTTTCTTT
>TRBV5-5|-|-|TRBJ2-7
CASSLYLYEQYF
TGTGCCAGCAGCTTATATCTTTACGAGCAGTACTTC
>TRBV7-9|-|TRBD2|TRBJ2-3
CASSLSAGELIGYTQYF
TGTGCCAGCAGCTTATCGGCGGGGGAGCTCATTGGGTATACGCAGTATTTT
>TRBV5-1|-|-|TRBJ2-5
CAPGRVGGVETQYF
TGCGCCCCTGGAAGGGTGGGAGGTGTAGAGACCCAGTACTTC
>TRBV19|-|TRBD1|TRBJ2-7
CASSPMSGQGTHEQYF
TGTGCCAGTAGCCCAATGTCGGGACAGGGGACCCACGAGCAGTACTTC
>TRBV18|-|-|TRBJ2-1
CASSPEGEQFF
TGTGCCAGCTCACCAGAGGGTGAGCAGTTCTTC
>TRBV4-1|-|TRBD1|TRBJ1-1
CASSQEDRGLDTEAFF
TGCGCCAGCAGCCAAGAGGACAGGGGTTTAGACACTGAAGCTTTCTTT
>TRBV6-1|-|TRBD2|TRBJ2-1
CASSEGARAGGEQFF
TGTGCCAGCAGTGAAGGGGCACGAGCGGGGGGTGAGCAGTTCTTC
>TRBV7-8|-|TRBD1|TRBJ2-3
CASSPTGSSTDTQYF
TGTGCCAGCAGCCCGACAGGGAGTAGCACAGATACGCAGTATTTT
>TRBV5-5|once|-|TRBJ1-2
CASSLALWGTSDYYTF
TGTGCCAGCAGCTTGGCCTTATGGGGGACTTCCGACTACTACACCTTC
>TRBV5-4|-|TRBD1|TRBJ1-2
CASRLVGGAGGYTF
TGTGCCAGCAGATTGGTAGGGGGCGCCGGTGGCTACACCTTC
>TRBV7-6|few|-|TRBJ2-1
CASSSALQGVWDEQFF
TGTGCCAGCAGCTCAGCTCTACAGGGTGTGTGGGATGAGCAGTTCTTC
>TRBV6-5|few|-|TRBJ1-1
CASTAPGQNTEAFF
TGTGCTTCCACCGCACCGGGACAGAACACTGAAGCTTTCTTT
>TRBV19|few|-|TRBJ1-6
CASSPRAGPNSPLHF
TGTGCCAGTAGTCCCCGGGCGGGACCTAATTCACCCCTCCACTTT
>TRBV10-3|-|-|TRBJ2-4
CAISGGKNIQYF
TGTGCCATCAGCGGTGGCAAAAACATTCAGTACTTC
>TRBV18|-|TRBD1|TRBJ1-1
CASSRAQGTTEAFF
TGTGCCAGCTCACGCGCACAGGGGACCACTGAAGCTTTCTTT
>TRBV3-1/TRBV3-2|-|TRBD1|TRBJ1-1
CASSPSQGSEAFF
TGTGCCAGCAGCCCTTCACAGGGGTCTGAAGCTTTCTTT
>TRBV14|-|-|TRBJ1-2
CASSQGVNYGYTF
TGTGCCAGCAGCCAAGGAGTTAACTATGGCTACACCTTC
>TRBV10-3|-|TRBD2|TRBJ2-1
CATLGTSARGEQFF
TGTGCCACCCTTGGGACTAGCGCGCGCGGTGAGCAGTTCTTC
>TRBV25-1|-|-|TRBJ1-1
CASSGVGRNTEAFF
TGTGCCAGCAGCGGGGTAGGGCGAAACACTGAAGCTTTCTTT
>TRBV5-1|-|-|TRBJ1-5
CASSLGGYSNQPQHF
TGCGCCAGCAGCTTGGGAGGGTATAGCAATCAGCCCCAGCATTTT
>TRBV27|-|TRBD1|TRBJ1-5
CASSSLTGIQPQHF
TGTGCCAGCAGTTCCCTGACAGGGATTCAGCCCCAGCATTTT
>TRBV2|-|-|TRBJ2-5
CASSELASETQYF
TGTGCCAGCAGTGAACTGGCCTCTGAGACCCAGTACTTC
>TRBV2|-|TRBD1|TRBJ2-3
CASSGGTVGADTQYF
TGTGCCAGCAGTGGGGGGACAGTAGGGGCAGATACGCAGTATTTT